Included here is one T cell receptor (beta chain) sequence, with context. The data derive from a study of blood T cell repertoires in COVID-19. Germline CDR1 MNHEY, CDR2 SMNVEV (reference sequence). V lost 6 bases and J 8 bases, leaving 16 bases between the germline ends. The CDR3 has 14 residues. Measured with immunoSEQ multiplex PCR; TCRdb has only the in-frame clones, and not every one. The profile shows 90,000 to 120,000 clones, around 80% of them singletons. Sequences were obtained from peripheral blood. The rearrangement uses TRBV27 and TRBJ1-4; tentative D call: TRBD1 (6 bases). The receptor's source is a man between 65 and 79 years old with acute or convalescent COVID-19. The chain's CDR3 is CASRAGRGIEKLFF. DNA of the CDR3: TGTGCCAGCAGGGCTGGCAGGGGTATCGAAAAACTGTTTTTT.